This T cell receptor (beta chain) was identified during a study of Ad26.COV2.S vaccination and SARS-CoV-2 variants. In the study overall: Donor joined the COV1001 Ad26.COV2.S trial arm.

The method was immunoSEQ multiplex PCR; TCRdb's version includes in-frame clones alone and lacks a portion of them. The data contain approximately 300,000 clones, more than 70% of them singletons. Indicated treatment: around 19 received Ad26.COV2.S at low or high dose, single or two shots; about 5 received placebo; per-sample allocation not given. Sampling was performed 63 days after the first vaccine or placebo injection. An Ad26 vector that expressed Wuhan-strain SARS-CoV-2 spike constituted the vaccine. The CDR3 has 14 amino acids. V dropped 2 bases and J dropped 7 bases, with 14 bases sitting between them. Germline V lookup: CDR1 SGHVS, CDR2 FQNEAQ. The count of this clone is one.

The sample consisted of peripheral blood, taken in a trial of Ad26.COV2.S vaccine versus placebo. This sequence joins TRBV7-8 and TRBJ1-2; tentative D call: TRBD1 (6 bases). The TCR sequence derives from a person between 18 and 59 years old who received the Ad26.COV2.S COVID-19 vaccine or a placebo. This CDR3 reads CASSLRYRETGYTF. As DNA, the CDR3 is TGTGCCAGCAGCTTACGGTACAGGGAAACTGGCTACACCTTC.